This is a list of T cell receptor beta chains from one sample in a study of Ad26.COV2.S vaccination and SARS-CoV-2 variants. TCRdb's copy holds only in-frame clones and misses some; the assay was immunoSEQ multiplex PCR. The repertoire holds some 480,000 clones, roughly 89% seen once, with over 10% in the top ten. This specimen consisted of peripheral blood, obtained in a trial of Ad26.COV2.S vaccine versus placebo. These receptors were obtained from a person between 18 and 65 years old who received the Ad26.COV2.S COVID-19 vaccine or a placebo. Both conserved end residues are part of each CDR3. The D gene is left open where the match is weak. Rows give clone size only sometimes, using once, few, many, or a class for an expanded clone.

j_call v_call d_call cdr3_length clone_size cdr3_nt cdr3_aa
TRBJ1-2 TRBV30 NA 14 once TGTGCCTTGTCCCGACAGGACGGTCGATATGGCTACACCTTC CALSRQDGRYGYTF
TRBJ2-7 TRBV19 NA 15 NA TGTGCCAGTAGTATTATTGGCCAGGGCCCCTACGAGCAGTACTTC CASSIIGQGPYEQYF
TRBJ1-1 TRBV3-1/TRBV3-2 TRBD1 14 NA TGTGCCAGCAGCCCTCGACAGGGTCACACTGAAGCTTTCTTT CASSPRQGHTEAFF
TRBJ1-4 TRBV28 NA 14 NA TGTGCCAGCAGTTCTATGACAGGTGGTGAAAAACTGTTTTTT CASSSMTGGEKLFF
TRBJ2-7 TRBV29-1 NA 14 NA TGCAGCCCCCTGGCGCGCTCTCCCTCCTACGAGCAGTACTTC CSPLARSPSYEQYF
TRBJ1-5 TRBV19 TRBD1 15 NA TGTGCCAGTAAAAAGGACAGGGTCGCCGGTCAGCCCCAGCATTTT CASKKDRVAGQPQHF
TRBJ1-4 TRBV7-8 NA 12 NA TGTGCCAGCAGCTTAGCGCATGAAAAACTGTTTTTT CASSLAHEKLFF
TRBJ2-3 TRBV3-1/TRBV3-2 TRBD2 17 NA TGTGCCAGCAGCCGCCGGACTAGCGGGAGGGGCACAGATACGCAGTATTTT CASSRRTSGRGTDTQYF
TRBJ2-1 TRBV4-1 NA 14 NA TGCGCCAGCAGCCAGCGGGGGCAGTACAATGAGCAGTTCTTC CASSQRGQYNEQFF
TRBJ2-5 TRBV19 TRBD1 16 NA TGTGCCAGTAGCCGACCGGGACAGGGGAATCGAGAGACCCAGTACTTC CASSRPGQGNRETQYF
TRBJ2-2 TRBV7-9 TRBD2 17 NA TGTGCCAGCAGCTCATCACCGGGACTAGGTGACACCGGGGAGCTGTTTTTT CASSSSPGLGDTGELFF
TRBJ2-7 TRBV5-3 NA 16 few TGTGCCAGAAGCAAATTAGGACCCCCGCCCCCCTACGAGCAGTACTTC CARSKLGPPPPYEQYF
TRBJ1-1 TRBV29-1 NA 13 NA TGCAGCGTTGAGGGACTTATGAACACTGAAGCTTTCTTT CSVEGLMNTEAFF
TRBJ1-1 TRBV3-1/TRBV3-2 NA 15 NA TGTGCCAGCAGCCCCAGACAGACCGTGATGACTGAAGCTTTCTTT CASSPRQTVMTEAFF
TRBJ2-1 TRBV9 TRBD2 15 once TGTGCCAGCAGCCCCGGGACTAGCTGGTTGAAGGAGCAGTTCTTC CASSPGTSWLKEQFF
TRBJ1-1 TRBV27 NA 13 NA TGTGCCAGCAGTTTAAAGGGGAACACTGAAGCTTTCTTT CASSLKGNTEAFF
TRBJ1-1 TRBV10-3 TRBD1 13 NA TGTGCCATTTCCGGGACAGGGAACACTGAAGCTTTCTTT CAISGTGNTEAFF
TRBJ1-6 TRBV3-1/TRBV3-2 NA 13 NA TGTGCCAGCAGCCAGGGTCGGGGTTCACCCCTCCACTTT CASSQGRGSPLHF
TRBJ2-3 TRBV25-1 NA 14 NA TGTGCCAGCACCGGACGGCTTTTCACAGATACGCAGTATTTT CASTGRLFTDTQYF
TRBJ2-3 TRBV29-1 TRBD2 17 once TGCAGCGTTTCGCTCGTCTCTGGCGGGAGAAACACAGATACGCAGTATTTT CSVSLVSGGRNTDTQYF
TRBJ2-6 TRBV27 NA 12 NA TGTGCCACCGGCTCTGGGGCCAACGTCCTGACTTTC CATGSGANVLTF
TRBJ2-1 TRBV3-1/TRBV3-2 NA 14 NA TGTGCCAGCAGGTCGGGTGCCCAGGGAGAAATATTGTTCTTC CASRSGAQGEILFF